What follows is one T cell receptor (beta chain) and its context. Its specificity is not known. The data belong to a study of blood T cells in healthy people across ages. V gave up 0 bases and J gave up 10 bases, with 13 bases separating them. Germline CDR1 reads SGHTA; CDR2 reads FQGNSA. The CDR3 length is 14 residues. Through a sample-barcoded 5' primer and a J-beta primer mix, a second PCR was run for roughly 7 to 12 cycles. Tags on each cDNA molecule came from a template-switch adaptor with 12 random nucleotides. TCRdb reprocessed the 5' RACE reads via MiXCR and lists one record per CDR3 protein. The table includes roughly 1,800,000 distinct CDR3 sequences, about 49% detected once. Study findings and constraints: Among long-lived donors, naive CD4+ cells were more numerous and diversity higher than in aged donors. PBMCs left unsorted prevented a conclusive naive versus antigen-experienced comparison. Roughly linear declines in TCR beta diversity per million T cells occurred with age.

The sample was blood. The chain joins TRBV7-2 to TRBJ2-1; the D gene is possibly TRBD1 (5 bases). This clonotype was sampled from a woman aged 40 to 50 in good health. CDR3 amino acids: CASSLAGVKEEQFF. The CDR3 nucleotides read TGTGCCAGCAGCTTAGCAGGGGTTAAGGAGGAGCAGTTCTTC.